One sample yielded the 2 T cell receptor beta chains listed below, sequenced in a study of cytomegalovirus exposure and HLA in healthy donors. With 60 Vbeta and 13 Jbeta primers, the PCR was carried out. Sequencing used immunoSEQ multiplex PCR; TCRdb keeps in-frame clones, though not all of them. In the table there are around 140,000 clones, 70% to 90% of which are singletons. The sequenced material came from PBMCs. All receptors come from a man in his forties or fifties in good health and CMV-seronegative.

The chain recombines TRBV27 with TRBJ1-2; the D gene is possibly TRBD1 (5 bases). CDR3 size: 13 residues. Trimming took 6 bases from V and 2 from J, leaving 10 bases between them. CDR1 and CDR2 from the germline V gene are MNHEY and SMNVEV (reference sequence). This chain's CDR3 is CASSFRVNYGYTF. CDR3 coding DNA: TGTGCCAGCAGCTTCAGGGTCAACTATGGCTACACCTTC.

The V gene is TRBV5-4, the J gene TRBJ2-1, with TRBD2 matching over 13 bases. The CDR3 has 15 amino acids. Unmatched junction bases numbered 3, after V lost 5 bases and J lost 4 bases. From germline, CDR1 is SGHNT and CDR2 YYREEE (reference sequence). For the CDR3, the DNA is TGTGCCAGCAGATCGGGACTAGCGGGGTACAATGAGCAGTTCTTC. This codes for CASRSGLAGYNEQFF.